This is a list of T cell receptor beta chains from one sample in a study of early T cells in non-severe SARS-CoV-2 infection. TCRdb recomputed calls from the 5' RACE reads with MiXCR, one row per CDR3 protein. Among 65,000 to 75,000 distinct CDR3 sequences listed, approximately 13% were seen once. Sequenced sample: whole blood. Receptors were obtained from an adult who was a healthcare worker with PCR-confirmed SARS-CoV-2 infection or an uninfected control (not recorded which). The CDR3 runs from the conserved cysteine through the conserved F or W. The D gene is left open where the match is weak. Clone size is stated in some rows and not others, as once, few, many or a class when expanded.

J: TRBJ2-1
D: NA
V: TRBV6-1
size: many
DNA: TGTGCCAGCAGTTATCTGGATGAGCAGTTCTTC
CDR3: CASSYLDEQFF

J: TRBJ2-7
D: TRBD1
V: TRBV30
size: many
DNA: TGTGCCTGGAGTGTATTAGGCAGGGGGTACGAGCAGTACTTC
CDR3: CAWSVLGRGYEQYF

J: TRBJ2-1
D: NA
V: TRBV6-6
size: few
DNA: TGTGCCAGCAGTTTCGCGGAGAGGGGATACAATGAGCAGTTCTTC
CDR3: CASSFAERGYNEQFF

J: TRBJ2-3
D: TRBD1
V: TRBV7-6
size: many
DNA: TGTGCCAGCAGCTCCGGACAGGGTACAGATACGCAGTATTTT
CDR3: CASSSGQGTDTQYF

J: TRBJ1-1
D: NA
V: TRBV4-1
size: NA
DNA: TGCGCCAGCAGCCCTGGTGGTTTGCAGAACACTGAAGCTTTCTTT
CDR3: CASSPGGLQNTEAFF

J: TRBJ2-5
D: NA
V: TRBV7-9
size: few
DNA: TGTGCCAGCAGCTTCAGCATGGAGACCCAGTACTTC
CDR3: CASSFSMETQYF

J: TRBJ2-3
D: NA
V: TRBV20-1
size: many
DNA: TGCAGTACTAACCCCCGGCAGGGGCCCACAGATACGCAGTATTTT
CDR3: CSTNPRQGPTDTQYF

J: TRBJ2-2
D: NA
V: TRBV7-3
size: many
DNA: TGTGCCAGCAGCTTAACGGATCTTGTCAACGGCGGGGAGCTGTTTTTT
CDR3: CASSLTDLVNGGELFF

J: TRBJ2-3
D: NA
V: TRBV5-1
size: NA
DNA: TGCGCCAGCAGCTCAGGGACCCTCACAGATACGCAGTATTTT
CDR3: CASSSGTLTDTQYF

J: TRBJ1-1
D: NA
V: TRBV27
size: NA
DNA: TGTGCCAGCAGTTTGAAGATATACACTGAAGCTTTCTTT
CDR3: CASSLKIYTEAFF

J: TRBJ2-5
D: NA
V: TRBV7-9
size: NA
DNA: TGTGCCAGCGGGGAGATACAAGAGACCCAGTACTTC
CDR3: CASGEIQETQYF

J: TRBJ1-2
D: NA
V: TRBV5-1
size: NA
DNA: TGCGCCAGCAGCTTGGGAGAGGGAGATGGCTACACCTTC
CDR3: CASSLGEGDGYTF

J: TRBJ2-3
D: NA
V: TRBV4-1
size: many
DNA: TGCGCCAGCAGAAGCTGGGCAGGGGTCACAGATACGCAGTATTTT
CDR3: CASRSWAGVTDTQYF

J: TRBJ2-1
D: TRBD2
V: TRBV4-2
size: NA
DNA: TGTGCCAGCAGCCAGGCCGGGCTCGGGGCGGGGGGTAGCAATGAGCAGTTCTTC
CDR3: CASSQAGLGAGGSNEQFF

J: TRBJ2-7
D: NA
V: TRBV20-1
size: NA
DNA: TGCAGTGCCATACTCAATTACGAGCAGTACTTC
CDR3: CSAILNYEQYF

J: TRBJ2-7
D: NA
V: TRBV10-3
size: few
DNA: TGTGCCATCAGTGAGTCGTGGCAGTCCTACGAGCAGTACTTC
CDR3: CAISESWQSYEQYF

J: TRBJ2-1
D: NA
V: TRBV20-1
size: many
DNA: TGCAGTGCTGGTACAGGAGGGGATGAGCAGTTCTTC
CDR3: CSAGTGGDEQFF

J: TRBJ1-2
D: NA
V: TRBV7-2
size: few
DNA: TGTGCCAGCAGCTTAATAGGTCCGGGCGGCTACACCTTC
CDR3: CASSLIGPGGYTF

J: TRBJ2-7
D: NA
V: TRBV27
size: many
DNA: TGTGCCAGCAGCCCTCTCGCAGGTGACTACGAGCAGTACTTC
CDR3: CASSPLAGDYEQYF

J: TRBJ2-3
D: NA
V: TRBV7-9
size: NA
DNA: TGTGCCAGCAGCTTAGGCCGTGGGAAGACAGATACGCAGTATTTT
CDR3: CASSLGRGKTDTQYF

J: TRBJ1-2
D: NA
V: TRBV12-3/TRBV12-4
size: many
DNA: TGTGCCAGCAGTCCCCGGCGTACTGGGGACTATGGCTACACCTTC
CDR3: CASSPRRTGDYGYTF

J: TRBJ2-3
D: TRBD2
V: TRBV29-1
size: many
DNA: TGCAGCGCTTCAGGAGCGGGAGTGGTAGATACGCAGTATTTT
CDR3: CSASGAGVVDTQYF